Below, 20 T cell receptor beta chains from the same sample are listed, as sequenced in a study of T cell repertoires in cytomegalovirus infection. TCRdb redid the calling of the reads with MiXCR, one entry per CDR3 protein. The sample contains some 900,000 distinct CDR3 sequences, about 33% of which appear only once. The antigens these receptors bind are not known. The sequences come from cultured CD8+ T cells from PBMCs, collected from culture after CMV antigen stimulation. These receptors came from a human donor in good health (CMV status not recorded). Some clones in this sample may be carry-over from other donors' samples.

The chain uses TRBV20-1 and TRBJ2-7; D perhaps matches TRBD1 (6 bases). The V end lost 6 bases, the J end lost 2 bases, and 14 bases lay between the germline ends. Germline V gene sequence: CDR1 DFQATT, CDR2 SNEGSKA (reference sequence). This CDR3 has 13 amino acids. This CDR3 is CSATHREPYEQYV. CDR3 bases: TGCAGTGCCACCCACAGGGAGCCCTACGAGCAGTACGTC.

V gene TRBV4-2 combines with J gene TRBJ1-2; 9 bases agree with TRBD1. Germline-derived CDR1 and CDR2 are LGHNA and YNFKEQ. The trim removed 0 bases at V and 4 bases at J, leaving 6 bases unmatched. The CDR3 spans 16 residues. The CDR3 DNA follows: TGTGCCAGCAGCCAAGAGCCCGGGACAGGGCCCTATGGCTACACCTTC. This translates into CASSQEPGTGPYGYTF.

CDR3 sequence reads: CSARTGGPDTQYF. The CDR3, as DNA: TGCAGTGCTAGGACAGGGGGGCCAGATACGCAGTATTTT. This rearrangement joins TRBV20-1 to TRBJ2-3, with 9 bases matching TRBD1. J lost 4 bases, V lost 3 bases, and 2 bases had no gene match. Germline values: CDR1 DFQATT, CDR2 SNEGSKA (reference sequence). The CDR3 spans 13 residues.

The chain carries TRBV27 and TRBJ2-2; D ambiguous. The ends were cut back, 3 bases at V and 1 base at J, with 6 bases in the middle. Germline lookup yields CDR1 MNHEY and CDR2 SMNVEV (reference sequence). The CDR3 totals 14 residues. The CDR3 bases are TGTGCCAGCAGTTTGGGATGGAACACCGGGGAGCTGTTTTTT. Translation gives CASSLGWNTGELFF.

The gene calls are TRBV9 and TRBJ2-1, with 10 nucleotides matching TRBD2. The V and J ends lost 0 bases and 8 bases, in that order; junction bases with no gene match: 8. This CDR3 is 16 amino acids long. Germline V gene sequence: CDR1 SGDLS, CDR2 YYNGEE. The CDR3 is CASSVEWTSGLDEQFF. The CDR3 DNA is TGTGCCAGCAGCGTAGAGTGGACTAGCGGTTTAGATGAGCAGTTCTTC.

This clonotype has only a few counts. This rearrangement joins TRBV6-2 or TRBV6-3 to TRBJ2-3; the D gene is possibly TRBD1 (5 bases). Germline V lookup: CDR1 MNHEY, CDR2 SVGEGT. The CDR3 has 14 amino acids. V was shortened by 7 bases and J by 2 bases, with 13 bases between the two germline ends. The DNA for the CDR3 is TGTGCCAGCAAAGGGGTCAGAGCCACAGATACGCAGTATTTT. It translates to CASKGVRATDTQYF.

The V call is TRBV4-1, the J call TRBJ1-5, with TRBD1 as a possible D gene (6 bases). Germline CDR1 is MGHRA and CDR2 is YSYEKL. The V end lost 0 bases, the J end lost 7 bases, and 16 bases lay between the germline ends. This CDR3 comprises 16 residues. Written as DNA, the CDR3 is TGCGCCAGCAGCCAAGAAATTTCGGGGGCAGGGCAGCCCCAGCATTTT. This sequence encodes CASSQEISGAGQPQHF.

This clonotype was seen more than once but under ten times. This chain links TRBV7-6 with TRBJ1-4, with D unresolved. From germline, CDR1 is SGHVS and CDR2 FNYEAQ. The ends were cut back, 0 bases at V and 0 bases at J, with 8 bases in the middle. The CDR3 is made up of 16 amino acids. CDR3 DNA: TGTGCCAGCAGCTTAGCTTTTCCCGCAACTAATGAAAAACTGTTTTTT. Encoded protein: CASSLAFPATNEKLFF.

The chain employs TRBV5-6 and TRBJ2-5; D may be TRBD1 (6 bases). Germline V gene lookup returns CDR1 SGHDT and CDR2 YYEEEE. Trimming shortened V by 0 bases and J by 2 bases, and 14 bases separated the two germline ends. The CDR3 is 16 residues long. The CDR3 reads CASSLDQGITQETQYF. Written as DNA, the CDR3 is TGTGCCAGCAGCTTGGATCAGGGGATAACTCAAGAGACCCAGTACTTC.

This clonotype was seen a handful of times. The J gene is TRBJ2-1, the V gene TRBV29-1, with unresolved D. The CDR3 extends over 10 amino acids. The V gene's germline CDR1 is SQVTM and CDR2 ANQGSEA. V was cut by 6 bases and J by 10 bases, with 10 bases left in between. For the CDR3, the DNA is TGCAGCGTCGGTAGGACCGAGCAGTTCTTC. Its translation: CSVGRTEQFF.

This clonotype was detected many times. The chain links TRBV7-6 to TRBJ2-3, with 7 bases fitting TRBD1. The trim removed 3 bases at V and 3 bases at J, leaving 3 bases unmatched. Germline loops: CDR1 SGHVS, CDR2 FNYEAQ. This CDR3 is 14 amino acids long. CDR3 region: CASSLTGPTDTQYF. CDR3 coding DNA: TGTGCCAGCAGCTTGACAGGGCCGACAGATACGCAGTATTTT.

J is TRBJ2-7 and V is TRBV27, with 7 bases that match TRBD2. This CDR3 is 14 amino acids long. Germline V gives CDR1 MNHEY, CDR2 SMNVEV (reference sequence). J was trimmed by 3 bases and V by 3 bases; bases with no gene match: 5. This chain's CDR3 is CASSFGSGDYEQYF. The DNA of the CDR3 is TGTGCCAGCAGTTTTGGGAGCGGGGACTACGAGCAGTACTTC.

This clonotype showed up just a few times. The V call is TRBV5-5, the J call TRBJ1-3; weak D call: TRBD1 (5 bases). The CDR3 loop spans 17 amino acids. CDR1 is SGHKS, CDR2 YYEKEE, per germline (reference sequence). Trimming pared 1 base from V and 0 bases from J, leaving 14 bases between. Here the CDR3 DNA reads TGTGCCAGCAGCTTGAGGGGTGACGGCTTCTCTGGAAACACCATATATTTT. Translation gives CASSLRGDGFSGNTIYF.

This clonotype was counted between two and nine times. V is TRBV19 and J is TRBJ2-1, with unresolved D. The CDR3 covers 14 residues. The ends were cut back, 2 bases at V and 3 bases at J, with 8 bases in the middle. CDR1 and CDR2 (germline): LNHDA, SQIVND (reference sequence). CDR3 loop: CASSISDLYNEQFF. DNA of the CDR3: TGTGCCAGTAGTATATCAGATCTCTACAATGAGCAGTTCTTC.

The chain is built from TRBV7-9 and TRBJ1-2; a possible D gene is TRBD1 (5 bases). The CDR3 loop spans 14 amino acids. Trimming took 5 bases from V and 3 from J, leaving 13 bases between them. Germline CDR1 reads SEHNR; CDR2 reads FQNEAQ (reference sequence). The CDR3 is CASSRVIGDYGYTF. The DNA of the CDR3 is TGTGCCAGCAGCCGGGTGATAGGGGACTATGGCTACACCTTC.

This clonotype was observed a few times. This chain uses TRBV7-8 with TRBJ2-1; no clear D gene. V was shortened by 2 bases and J by 15 bases, with 17 bases between the two germline ends. Germline CDR1 SGHVS, CDR2 FQNEAQ. There are 13 residues in the CDR3. The CDR3 coding sequence is TGTGCCAGCAGCTTAAGGAATCGGCCCCAACCGTTCTTC. This sequence encodes CASSLRNRPQPFF.

For this clonotype: A junction end diverges from the germline sequence, so it may reflect a read error. The chain combines TRBV7-3 with TRBJ2-1; D uncertain. CDR3 size: 13 residues. Germline V gene data show CDR1 as SGHTA and CDR2 as FQGTGA. CDR3 DNA sequence: TGTGCCAGCAGCCCGGGCTCCCACAATGAGCAGTTCTTC. Residues: CASSPGSHNEQFF.

The chain employs TRBV7-6 and TRBJ2-3; 10 positions agree with TRBD1. The ends lost 2 bases at V and 0 bases at J; junction bases unmatched: 11. Per germline, CDR1 SGHVS and CDR2 FNYEAQ. The CDR3 sequence is 19 residues long. Here the CDR3 reads CASSLRDRGFDASTDTQYF. The CDR3, as DNA: TGTGCCAGCAGCTTAAGGGACAGGGGCTTTGATGCTAGCACAGATACGCAGTATTTT.

This clonotype was observed a few times. The V call is TRBV24-1, the J call TRBJ1-5; possibly TRBD1 for D (6 bases). The germline gives CDR1 KGHDR, CDR2 SFDVKD. The V and J ends lost 10 bases and 2 bases respectively, with 11 bases between them. CDR3 length equals 13 residues. CDR3 region: CATGASGNQPQHF. The CDR3 DNA reads as TGTGCCACGGGGGCATCAGGCAATCAGCCCCAGCATTTT.

The chain has TRBV12-3 or TRBV12-4 and TRBJ1-6; weak D call: TRBD1 (5 bases). CDR3 length: 15 amino acids. Deletions cut 2 bases from V and 14 bases from J, with 19 bases between. The CDR3 DNA reads as TGTGCCAGCAGTTTATCGTCCAGCCCCTGGGGGTCCCTCCACTTT. Translation: CASSLSSSPWGSLHF.